The subject of this entry is one TCR beta chain. Antigen unknown. Its ends do not fully match the called genes, so a read error is possible. These data come from a study of CD8 T cells in Susac syndrome. General study findings and limits: The TCR sequencing and HLA analysis in the study involved a relatively small number of individuals, as the study acknowledged.

RNA, at about 0.45 to 1 ug, was reverse transcribed with random hexamers. An immunoSEQ multiplex PCR amplified TCR beta CDR3 over 54 Vbeta and 13 Jbeta. Each CDR3 protein is one row after TCRdb ran MiXCR on the immunoSEQ multiplex PCR reads. The data contain approximately 150,000 distinct CDR3 sequences, about 90% of them singletons. While serving as controls, healthy donors were matched for age and sex. CD8+ and CD4+ T cells were negatively isolated; TEMRA cells were FACS-enriched. The receptor was isolated from a human donor in good health. Sequencing was performed on CD4+ T cells from PBMCs.

CDR3 nucleotides: TGTGCCTGGAGTGTAGCCGGAGACACCTTCTTC. Translated, it gives CAWSVAGDTFF. The chain has TRBV30 and TRBJ2-7, with D uncertain. The CDR3 runs 11 residues. Germline V gene data show CDR1 as GTSNPN and CDR2 as SVGIG (reference sequence).